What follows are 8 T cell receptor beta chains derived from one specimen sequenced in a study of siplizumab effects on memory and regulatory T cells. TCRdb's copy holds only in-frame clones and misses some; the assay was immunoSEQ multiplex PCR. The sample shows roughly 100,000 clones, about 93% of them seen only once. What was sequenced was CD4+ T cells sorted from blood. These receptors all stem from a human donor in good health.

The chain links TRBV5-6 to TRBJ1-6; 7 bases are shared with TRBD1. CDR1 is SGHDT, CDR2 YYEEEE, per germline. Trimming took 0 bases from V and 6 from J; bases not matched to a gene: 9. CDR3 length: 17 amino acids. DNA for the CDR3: TGTGCCAGCAGCTTGGGCACTGACAGGGTGCTTAATTCACCCCTCCACTTT. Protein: CASSLGTDRVLNSPLHF.

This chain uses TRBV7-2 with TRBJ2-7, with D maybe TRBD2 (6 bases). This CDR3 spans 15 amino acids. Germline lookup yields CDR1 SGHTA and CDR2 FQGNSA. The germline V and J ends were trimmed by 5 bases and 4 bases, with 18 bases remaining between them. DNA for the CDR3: TGTGCCAGCAGCCTCACCGGGGGATCCGGATACGAGCAGTACTTC. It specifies CASSLTGGSGYEQYF.

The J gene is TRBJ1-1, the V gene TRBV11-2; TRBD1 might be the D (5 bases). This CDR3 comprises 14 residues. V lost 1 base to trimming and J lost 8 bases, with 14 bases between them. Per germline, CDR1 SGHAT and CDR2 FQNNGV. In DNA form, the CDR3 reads TGTGCCAGCAGCTTAGTCCAGGGAAGGTCAGAAGCTTTCTTT. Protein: CASSLVQGRSEAFF.

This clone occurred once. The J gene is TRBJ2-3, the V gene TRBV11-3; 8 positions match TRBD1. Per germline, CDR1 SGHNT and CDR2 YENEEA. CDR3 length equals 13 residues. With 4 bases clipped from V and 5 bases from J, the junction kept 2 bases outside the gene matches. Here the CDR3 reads CASSWTGLDTQYF. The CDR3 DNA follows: TGTGCCAGCAGCTGGACAGGGTTAGATACGCAGTATTTT.

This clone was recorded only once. The CDR3 region has the DNA TGTGCCAGCAGGGGTGGACCATCTGGAAACACCATATATTTT. This sequence encodes CASRGGPSGNTIYF. The gene calls are TRBV6-6 and TRBJ1-3; D unresolved. The germline V and J ends were trimmed by 6 bases and 1 base, with 10 bases remaining between them. The CDR3 loop spans 14 amino acids. Germline lookup yields CDR1 MNHNY and CDR2 SVGAGI (reference sequence).

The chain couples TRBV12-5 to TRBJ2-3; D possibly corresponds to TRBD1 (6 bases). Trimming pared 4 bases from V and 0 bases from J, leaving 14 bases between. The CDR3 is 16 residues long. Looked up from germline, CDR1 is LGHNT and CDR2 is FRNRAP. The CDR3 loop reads CASGSPQGSSTDTQYF. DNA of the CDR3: TGTGCTAGTGGTTCCCCGCAGGGGTCTAGCACAGATACGCAGTATTTT. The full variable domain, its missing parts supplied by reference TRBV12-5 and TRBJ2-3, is DARVTQTPRHKVTEMGQEVTMRCQPILGHNTVFWYRQTMMQGLELLAYFRNRAPLDDSGMPKDRFSAEMPDATLATLKIQPSEPRDSAVYFCASGSPQGSSTDTQYFGPGTRLTVL.

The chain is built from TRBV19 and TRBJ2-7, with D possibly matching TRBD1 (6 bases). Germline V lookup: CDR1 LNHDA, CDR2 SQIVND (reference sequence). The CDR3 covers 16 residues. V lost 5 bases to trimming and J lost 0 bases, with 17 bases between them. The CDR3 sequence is CASSSLDRLSSYEQYF. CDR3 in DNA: TGTGCCAGTAGTTCTCTCGACAGGCTAAGCTCCTACGAGCAGTACTTC.

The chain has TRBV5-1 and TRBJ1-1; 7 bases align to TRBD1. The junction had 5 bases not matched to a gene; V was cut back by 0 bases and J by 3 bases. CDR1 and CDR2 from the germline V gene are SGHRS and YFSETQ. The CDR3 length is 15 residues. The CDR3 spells CASSLAGTEYTEAFF. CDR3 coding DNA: TGCGCCAGCAGCTTGGCCGGGACAGAGTACACTGAAGCTTTCTTT.